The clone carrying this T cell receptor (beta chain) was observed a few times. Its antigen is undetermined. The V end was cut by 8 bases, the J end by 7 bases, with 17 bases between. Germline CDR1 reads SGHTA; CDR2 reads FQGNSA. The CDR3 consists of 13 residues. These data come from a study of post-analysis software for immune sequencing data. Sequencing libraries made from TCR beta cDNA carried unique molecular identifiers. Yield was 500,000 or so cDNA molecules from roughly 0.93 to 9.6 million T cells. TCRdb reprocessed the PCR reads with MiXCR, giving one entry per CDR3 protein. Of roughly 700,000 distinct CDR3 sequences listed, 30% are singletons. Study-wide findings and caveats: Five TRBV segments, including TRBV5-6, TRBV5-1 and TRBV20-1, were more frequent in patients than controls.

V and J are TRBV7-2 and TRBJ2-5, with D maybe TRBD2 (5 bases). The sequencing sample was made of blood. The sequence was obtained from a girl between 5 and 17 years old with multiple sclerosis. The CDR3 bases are TGTGCCAGCGGTGTGGTGGGAGCCGGGACCCAGTACTTC. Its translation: CASGVVGAGTQYF.